The TCR beta chain described here comes from a study of T cell responses to AZD1222 COVID-19 vaccine. Points from the study as a whole: The span of vaccine-associated CD4 TCRs extended across spike, with dominance at 160-218 and 743-854. Researchers took repertoire samples only after the peak T cell response had come.

The data were produced by immunoSEQ multiplex PCR, yet TCRdb's version contains in-frame clones alone and is incomplete. Among nearly 110,000 clones listed, roughly 90% were seen once. Note on this clone: Its antigen is undetermined.

Some second doses came at about 4 weeks and others at about 12 weeks; these were pooled. The CDR3 covers 14 residues. Trimming stripped 7 bases from V and 7 bases from J, with 17 bases between. Per the germline V gene, CDR1 is MNHEY and CDR2 is SMNVEV (reference sequence). This TCR derives from an adult who received the AZD1222 COVID-19 vaccine. Material: peripheral blood, obtained 28 days after the second AZD1222 dose. V and J are TRBV27 and TRBJ1-5; TRBD1 is a possible D gene (5 bases). The CDR3 here is CASKQIGGGQPQHF. The CDR3 DNA reads TGTGCCAGCAAACAAATCGGGGGAGGCCAGCCCCAGCATTTT.